This TCR beta chain stems from a study of early T cells in non-severe SARS-CoV-2 infection. Each CDR3 protein gets one entry after TCRdb re-called the 5' RACE reads with MiXCR. Of tens of thousands of distinct CDR3 sequences detected, approximately 10% appear once; the ten largest clones hold roughly 3%. Looked up from germline, CDR1 is KGHSH and CDR2 is LQKENI. The CDR3 is made up of 13 amino acids. Trimming removed 4 bases from V and 6 bases from J, with 10 bases in between. This clonotype was counted between two and nine times. This TCR derives from an adult who was a healthcare worker with PCR-confirmed SARS-CoV-2 infection or an uninfected control (not recorded which). V usage is TRBV18 and J usage is TRBJ1-5; tentative D call: TRBD1 (5 bases). Source: whole blood, taken at baseline. The CDR3 nucleotides read TGTGCCAGCTCACGGGGGACCCTTCAGCCCCAGCATTTT. This codes for CASSRGTLQPQHF.